The sequence of this T cell receptor (beta chain) was determined in a study of blood T cell repertoires in COVID-19. Clinical history reported by participants formed the basis on which cohorts were assigned. Trimming took 7 bases from V and 3 from J; bases not matched to a gene: 5. Germline V gene lookup returns CDR1 KGHDR and CDR2 SFDVKD. The CDR3 length is 14 residues. TCRdb's table, derived via immunoSEQ multiplex PCR, lists solely in-frame clones and lacks some. The sample has approximately 200,000 clones; roughly four fifths are singletons. The material sequenced was PBMCs or T cells enriched from blood (not recorded which). The sequence came from a man aged 40-55 years who had recovered from COVID-19. This chain uses TRBV24-1 with TRBJ2-1; 7 bases map to TRBD1. The CDR3 region is CATRGTDNYNEQFF. As DNA, the CDR3 is TGTGCCACCAGAGGGACAGATAACTACAATGAGCAGTTCTTC.